This T cell receptor (beta chain) emerged from a study of early T cells in non-severe SARS-CoV-2 infection. TCRdb used MiXCR to reprocess the 5' RACE reads, holding one entry per CDR3 protein. Here the sample spans tens of thousands of distinct CDR3 sequences, approximately 5.1% being singletons. The CDR3 totals 12 residues. Per germline, CDR1 SGHRS and CDR2 YFSETQ. Trimming pared 1 base from V and 12 bases from J, leaving 11 bases between. The sequenced sample consisted of whole blood. This TCR was sampled from an adult who was a healthcare worker with PCR-confirmed SARS-CoV-2 infection or an uninfected control (not recorded which). The rearrangement links TRBV5-1 to TRBJ2-1; the D gene is possibly TRBD1 (5 bases). DNA of the CDR3: TGCGCCAGCAGCTTGACAGGTGCCGTGCAGTTCTTC. Its protein is CASSLTGAVQFF.